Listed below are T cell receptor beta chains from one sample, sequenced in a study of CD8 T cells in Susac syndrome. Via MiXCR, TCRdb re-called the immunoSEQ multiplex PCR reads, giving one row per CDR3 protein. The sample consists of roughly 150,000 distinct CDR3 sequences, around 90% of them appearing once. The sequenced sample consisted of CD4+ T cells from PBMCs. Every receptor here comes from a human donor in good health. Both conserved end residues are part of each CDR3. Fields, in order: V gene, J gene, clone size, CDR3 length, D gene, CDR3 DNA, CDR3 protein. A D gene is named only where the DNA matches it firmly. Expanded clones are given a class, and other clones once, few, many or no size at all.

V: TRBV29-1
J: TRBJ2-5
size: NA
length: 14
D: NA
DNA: TGCAGCGTTGCGTCAGGTGGGACACAAGAGACCCAGTACTTC
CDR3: CSVASGGTQETQYF

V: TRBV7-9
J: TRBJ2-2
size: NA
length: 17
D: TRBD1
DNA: TGTGCCAGCAGCTTATCCCCGGGACAGGGGAATACCGGGGAGCTGTTTTTT
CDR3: CASSLSPGQGNTGELFF

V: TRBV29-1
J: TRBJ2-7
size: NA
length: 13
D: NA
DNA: TGCAGCGCATCGGCAGGGGTACTTGCCGAGCAGTACTTC
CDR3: CSASAGVLAEQYF

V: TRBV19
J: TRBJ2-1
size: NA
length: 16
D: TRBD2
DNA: TGTGCCAGTACCCTGGGTAGCGGGGGGAAATTCAATGAGCAGTTCTTC
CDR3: CASTLGSGGKFNEQFF

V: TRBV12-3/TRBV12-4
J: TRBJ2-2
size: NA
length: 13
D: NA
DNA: TGTGCCAGCAGTTACAAGGGGTCCGGGGAGCTGTTTTTT
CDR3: CASSYKGSGELFF

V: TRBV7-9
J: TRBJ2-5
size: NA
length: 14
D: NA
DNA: TGTGCCAGCAGCTTGCGGGGCTTCGGAGAGACCCAGTACTTC
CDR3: CASSLRGFGETQYF

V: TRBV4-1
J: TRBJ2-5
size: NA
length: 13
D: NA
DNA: TGCGCCAGCAGCCAAGGACAGCAAGAGACCCAGTACTTC
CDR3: CASSQGQQETQYF

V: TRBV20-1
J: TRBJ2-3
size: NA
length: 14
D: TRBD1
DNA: TGCAGTGCTAGGAGGGACAGCCTCACAGATACGCAGTATTTT
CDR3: CSARRDSLTDTQYF

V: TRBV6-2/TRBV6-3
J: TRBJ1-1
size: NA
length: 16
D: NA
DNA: TGTGCCAGCAGGGGAGATCGGGACCCTCCGAACACTGAAGCTTTCTTT
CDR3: CASRGDRDPPNTEAFF

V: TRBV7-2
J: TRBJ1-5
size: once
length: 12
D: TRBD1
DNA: TGTGCCAGCAGCTCTTGGACAGGGCCCCAGCATTTT
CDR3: CASSSWTGPQHF

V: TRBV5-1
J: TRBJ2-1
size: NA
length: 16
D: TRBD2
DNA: TGCGCCAGCAGCTTCAGACTAGCGGGAGGGTGGGTTGAGCAGTTCTTC
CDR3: CASSFRLAGGWVEQFF

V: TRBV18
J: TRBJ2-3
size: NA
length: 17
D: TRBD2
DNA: TGTGCCAGCTCACCGACGGGACTAGCGGGGTTCAAAGATACGCAGTATTTT
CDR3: CASSPTGLAGFKDTQYF

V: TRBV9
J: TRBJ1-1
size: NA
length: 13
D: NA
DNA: TGTGCCAGCAGCGGAGGGGGGGCGGTCGAAGCTTTCTTT
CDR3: CASSGGGAVEAFF

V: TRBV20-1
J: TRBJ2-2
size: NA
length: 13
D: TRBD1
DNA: TGCAGTGCTAGCCGGGACAGCACCGGGGAGCTGTTTTTT
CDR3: CSASRDSTGELFF

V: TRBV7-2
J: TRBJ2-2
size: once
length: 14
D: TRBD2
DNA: TGTGCCAGCAGGGACGGACTAGCGGGCGGGGAGCTGTTTTTT
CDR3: CASRDGLAGGELFF

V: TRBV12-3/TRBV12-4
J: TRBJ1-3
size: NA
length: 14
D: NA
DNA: TGTGCCAGCAGTACCCGGACCTCTGGAAACACCATATATTTT
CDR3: CASSTRTSGNTIYF

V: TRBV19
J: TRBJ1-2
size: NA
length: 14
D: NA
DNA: TGTGCCAGTAGTGACCCCCCCCGGGACTATGGCTACACCTTC
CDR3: CASSDPPRDYGYTF

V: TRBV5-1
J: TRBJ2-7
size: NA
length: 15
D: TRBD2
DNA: TGCGCCAGCAGCTTTGGGACTAGCGGTACATACGAGCAGTACTTC
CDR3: CASSFGTSGTYEQYF

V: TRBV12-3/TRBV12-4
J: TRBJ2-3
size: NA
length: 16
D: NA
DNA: TGTGCCAGCAGTTCGGGCCTGACGTTGGGCACAGATACGCAGTATTTT
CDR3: CASSSGLTLGTDTQYF

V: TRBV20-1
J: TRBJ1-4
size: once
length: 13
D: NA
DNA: TGCAGTGCGTTCGGGGGTAATAATGAAAAACTGTTTTTT
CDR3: CSAFGGNNEKLFF

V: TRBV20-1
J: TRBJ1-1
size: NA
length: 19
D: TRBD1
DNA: TGCAGTGCTAGATCGGCCATACCTCTCCGGGACAGGGGGCTATTTGAAGCTTTCTTT
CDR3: CSARSAIPLRDRGLFEAFF